Listed below are T cell receptor beta chains from one sample, sequenced in a study of T cells in Graves' hyperthyroidism and ophthalmopathy. TCRdb processed the multiplex PCR reads anew with MiXCR; each CDR3 protein has one entry. The sample includes fewer than 650,000 distinct CDR3 sequences, roughly 14% of them seen just once. Input material: blood. Receptors originate from a woman in her 30s with Graves' hyperthyroidism that later progressed to Graves' ophthalmopathy. Each CDR3 is given with its conserved first and last residue. Fields, in order: V gene, J gene, D gene, clone size, CDR3 DNA, CDR3 protein. The D gene is left open where the match is weak. The size field is filled for only some rows; it gives once, few, many or a size class.

v_gene: TRBV24-1
j_gene: TRBJ1-2
d_gene: TRBD1
abundance: .
CDR3nt: TGTGCCACCAGTGATGGATACTTGGACAGGGAGGGCTATGGCTACACCTTC
CDR3aa: CATSDGYLDREGYGYTF

v_gene: TRBV19
j_gene: TRBJ2-1
d_gene: .
abundance: many
CDR3nt: TGTGCCAGTAGTAGGGATACAACAAACAATGAGCAGTTCTTC
CDR3aa: CASSRDTTNNEQFF

v_gene: TRBV7-2
j_gene: TRBJ1-5
d_gene: .
abundance: many
CDR3nt: TGTGCCAGCAGCTTAGCGGGGATCAATCAGCCCCAGCATTTT
CDR3aa: CASSLAGINQPQHF

v_gene: TRBV19
j_gene: TRBJ2-7
d_gene: TRBD1
abundance: few
CDR3nt: TGTGCCAGCCGGGGACAGGGGGCCCACGAGCAGTACTTC
CDR3aa: CASRGQGAHEQYF

v_gene: TRBV28
j_gene: TRBJ1-1
d_gene: .
abundance: few
CDR3nt: TGTGCCAGCAGTTTTTACCTCAGGGGCGCGAACACTGAAGCTTCCTTT
CDR3aa: CASSFYLRGANTEASF

v_gene: TRBV12-3/TRBV12-4
j_gene: TRBJ2-3
d_gene: .
abundance: many
CDR3nt: TGTGCCAGCAGTTTCGGGGTAGGCACAGATACGCAGTATTTT
CDR3aa: CASSFGVGTDTQYF

v_gene: TRBV6-1
j_gene: TRBJ1-1
d_gene: .
abundance: few
CDR3nt: TGTGCCAGCAAACGCGACAGGAACACTGAAGCTTTCTTT
CDR3aa: CASKRDRNTEAFF

v_gene: TRBV6-2/TRBV6-3
j_gene: TRBJ2-3
d_gene: TRBD2
abundance: many
CDR3nt: TGTGCCAGCAGCCTCGTTACCTTAGCGGGAGGCGTCACAGATACGCAGTATTTT
CDR3aa: CASSLVTLAGGVTDTQYF

v_gene: TRBV6-2/TRBV6-3
j_gene: TRBJ2-3
d_gene: TRBD1
abundance: many
CDR3nt: TGTGCCAGCAGTCTGACAGGGCCCGCAGATACGCAGTATTTT
CDR3aa: CASSLTGPADTQYF

v_gene: TRBV30
j_gene: TRBJ1-1
d_gene: TRBD1
abundance: few
CDR3nt: TGTGCCTGGAGTGCCGACAGGGGGCTTAAGAAGAACACTGAAGCTTTCTTT
CDR3aa: CAWSADRGLKKNTEAFF

v_gene: TRBV11-2
j_gene: TRBJ2-3
d_gene: TRBD2
abundance: many
CDR3nt: TGTGCCAGCAGCCCTTTAGCGGGAGTGGCGCAGTATTTT
CDR3aa: CASSPLAGVAQYF

v_gene: TRBV20-1
j_gene: TRBJ2-7
d_gene: .
abundance: .
CDR3nt: TGCAGTGCTAGAGATTCCTGGACAGCGAATTACGAGCAGTACTTC
CDR3aa: CSARDSWTANYEQYF

v_gene: TRBV18
j_gene: TRBJ2-7
d_gene: .
abundance: .
CDR3nt: TGTGCCAGCTCGCCTGGGGTTAGCTCCTACGAGCAGTACTTC
CDR3aa: CASSPGVSSYEQYF

v_gene: TRBV27
j_gene: TRBJ2-7
d_gene: .
abundance: many
CDR3nt: TGTGCCAGCAGTTTATCGCGCAGGGGTGGCTACGAGCAGTACTTC
CDR3aa: CASSLSRRGGYEQYF

v_gene: TRBV5-1
j_gene: TRBJ1-1
d_gene: TRBD1
abundance: .
CDR3nt: TGCGCCAGCAGCTTGGCCGAGGGACAGGGGTTCACTGAAGCTTTCTTT
CDR3aa: CASSLAEGQGFTEAFF

v_gene: TRBV6-6
j_gene: TRBJ2-3
d_gene: .
abundance: many
CDR3nt: TGTGCCAGCAGTTACTCGCTATCTAGCACAGATACGCAGTATTTT
CDR3aa: CASSYSLSSTDTQYF

v_gene: TRBV30
j_gene: TRBJ1-6
d_gene: .
abundance: few
CDR3nt: TGTGCCTGGGAAGATGCGGGACTGATAAATAATTCACCCCTCCACTTT
CDR3aa: CAWEDAGLINNSPLHF

v_gene: TRBV11-3
j_gene: TRBJ2-1
d_gene: .
abundance: few
CDR3nt: TGTGCCAGCAGCTTACCTCCTTACAATGAGCAGTTCTTC
CDR3aa: CASSLPPYNEQFF

v_gene: TRBV19
j_gene: TRBJ1-5
d_gene: .
abundance: few
CDR3nt: TGTGCCAGTGGCGAGGTGCCGGGTCGGAATCAGCCCCAGCATTTT
CDR3aa: CASGEVPGRNQPQHF

v_gene: TRBV5-1
j_gene: TRBJ2-5
d_gene: TRBD1
abundance: .
CDR3nt: TGCGCCAGCACACGGACAGGGGGCCGAGAAGAGACCCAGTACTTC
CDR3aa: CASTRTGGREETQYF

v_gene: TRBV7-2
j_gene: TRBJ1-2
d_gene: .
abundance: few
CDR3nt: TGTGCCAGCAGCGCGACCCCGGACGTAGGCTACACCTTC
CDR3aa: CASSATPDVGYTF

v_gene: TRBV2
j_gene: TRBJ1-1
d_gene: .
abundance: .
CDR3nt: TGTGCCAGCAGAGATACTCGGGGGGTTTGGACTGAAGCTTTCTTT
CDR3aa: CASRDTRGVWTEAFF

v_gene: TRBV12-3/TRBV12-4
j_gene: TRBJ2-7
d_gene: .
abundance: .
CDR3nt: TGTGCCAGCGGAAATCACGAGCAGTACTTC
CDR3aa: CASGNHEQYF

v_gene: TRBV4-3
j_gene: TRBJ2-1
d_gene: TRBD2
abundance: .
CDR3nt: TGCGCCAGCAGCCCACGTGGCGGGAGCGGCTACAATGAGCAGTTCTTC
CDR3aa: CASSPRGGSGYNEQFF

v_gene: TRBV29-1
j_gene: TRBJ2-3
d_gene: TRBD1
abundance: few
CDR3nt: TGCAGCGGTGCGGGACAGGGAACGGATACGCAGTATTTT
CDR3aa: CSGAGQGTDTQYF

v_gene: TRBV2
j_gene: TRBJ1-4
d_gene: .
abundance: many
CDR3nt: TGTGCCAGCAGTAAACAAACGGGGATCGGCGTAAAACTGTTTTTT
CDR3aa: CASSKQTGIGVKLFF